A selection of T cell receptor beta chains follows, all from one sample in a study of regulatory T cells in long-lasting Graves disease. MiXCR was run by TCRdb on the multiplex PCR reads, yielding one entry per CDR3 protein. Counted here are about 370,000 distinct CDR3 sequences, 15% to 18% occurring once; the ten biggest clones make up 22%. Sequences were derived from peripheral blood mononuclear cells (PBMCs), sampled at new diagnosis, from a patient treated with antithyroid drugs. The receptors stem from a female donor with Graves disease. The CDR3 runs from the conserved cysteine through the conserved F or W. The D gene is left open where the match is weak. Only some rows state a clone size, as once, few, many or a class for expanded clones.

TRBJ2-1 - many 13 TRBV7-9 CASSLPPEHEQFF TGTGCCAGCAGCCTCCCCCCAGAACATGAGCAGTTCTTC
TRBJ1-6 - few 14 TRBV12-3/TRBV12-4 CASSLSSGFSPLHF TGTGCCAGCAGTTTAAGTTCAGGATTTTCACCCCTCCACTTT
TRBJ2-7 TRBD2 many 14 TRBV10-3 CAISDLAGANEQYF TGTGCCATCAGTGATCTAGCGGGCGCAAACGAGCAGTACTTC
TRBJ2-5 TRBD2 many 16 TRBV3-1 CASSQGLAGSQETQYF TGTGCCAGCAGCCAAGGACTAGCGGGGAGCCAAGAGACCCAGTACTTC
TRBJ2-1 - - 11 TRBV10-2 CASREGGEQFF TGCGCCAGCAGAGAAGGGGGTGAGCAGTTCTTC
TRBJ1-1 - many 14 TRBV11-2 CASSLVAGRTEAFF TGTGCCAGCAGCTTAGTAGCAGGGCGCACTGAAGCTTTCTTT
TRBJ1-2 TRBD1 many 16 TRBV28 CASRHTPTGGNYGYTF TGTGCCAGCAGACACACCCCGACAGGGGGCAACTATGGCTACACCTTC
TRBJ1-2 - many 15 TRBV10-3 CAVQTLNQGNYGYTF TGTGCCGTCCAGACCCTTAACCAGGGGAACTATGGCTACACCTTC
TRBJ2-2 TRBD1 few 16 TRBV4-2 CASSQEGQPNTGELFF TGTGCCAGCAGCCAAGAGGGACAGCCGAACACCGGGGAGCTGTTTTTT
TRBJ1-5 - many 17 TRBV7-2 CASSSQTWTKQNQPQHF TGTGCCAGCAGCTCCCAAACTTGGACAAAGCAAAATCAGCCCCAGCATTTT
TRBJ1-1 - many 15 TRBV27 CASSRRRVMNTEAFF TGTGCCAGCAGTCGGAGGAGGGTCATGAACACTGAAGCTTTCTTT
TRBJ1-2 - - 12 TRBV29-1 CSVKSTNYGYTF TGCAGCGTTAAAAGTACTAACTATGGCTACACCTTC
TRBJ2-5 - many 13 TRBV5-6 CASAMGHQETQYF TGTGCCAGCGCCATGGGGCACCAAGAGACCCAGTACTTC
TRBJ2-2 - many 15 TRBV5-1 CASSLGLSGQGELFF TGCGCCAGCAGCCTCGGACTATCAGGACAGGGGGAGCTGTTTTTT
TRBJ2-7 - - 15 TRBV4-3 CASSQATGYSYEQYF TGCGCCAGCAGCCAAGCTACAGGATACTCCTACGAGCAGTACTTC
TRBJ1-3 - once 16 TRBV7-9 CASSLPRPAGGNTIYF TGTGCCAGCAGCCTACCCCGCCCGGCGGGGGGAAACACCATATATTTT
TRBJ1-4 TRBD1 many 16 TRBV6-9 CASSYRRGQGGEKLFF TGTGCCAGCAGTTACAGAAGGGGCCAGGGGGGTGAAAAACTGTTTTTT
TRBJ2-1 - many 14 TRBV10-3 CAIGGQGSYNEQFF TGTGCCATCGGCGGGCAGGGATCATACAATGAGCAGTTCTTC
TRBJ2-5 - many 13 TRBV18 CASSPPGEETQYF TGTGCCAGCAGCCCGCCTGGGGAAGAGACCCAGTACTTC
TRBJ2-5 - many 15 TRBV7-3 CASSPSPRGAGTQYF TGTGCCAGCAGCCCATCCCCCCGGGGGGCGGGGACCCAGTACTTC
TRBJ1-1 - many 15 TRBV6-5 CASSYSLRGDTEAFF TGTGCCAGCAGTTACTCACTCCGAGGGGACACTGAAGCTTTCTTT
TRBJ1-5 - - 15 TRBV6-2/TRBV6-3 CASSEGVGGRRPQHF TGTGCCAGCAGTGAAGGGGTGGGGGGAAGAAGGCCCCAGCATTTT
TRBJ2-1 TRBD2 many 16 TRBV28 CASSLMYGGARNEQFF TGTGCCAGCAGTTTAATGTACGGGGGGGCGAGAAATGAGCAGTTCTTC
TRBJ1-6 - many 13 TRBV12-3/TRBV12-4 CASSLSVNSPLHF TGTGCCAGCAGTTTGTCAGTAAATTCACCCCTCCACTTT
TRBJ2-7 - many 12 TRBV12-3/TRBV12-4 CASSPRYYEQYF TGTGCCAGCAGTCCGAGATACTACGAGCAGTACTTC
TRBJ1-1 - many 12 TRBV3-1 CASSQEIGRAFF TGTGCCAGCAGCCAAGAAATCGGGAGGGCTTTCTTT
TRBJ1-2 - many 15 TRBV20-1 CSARDRTGPGYGYTF TGCAGTGCTAGAGATCGAACAGGTCCGGGGTATGGCTACACCTTC
TRBJ1-4 - many 14 TRBV12-3/TRBV12-4 CASSQGRRNEKLFF TGTGCCAGCAGTCAGGGACGGAGGAATGAAAAACTGTTTTTT
TRBJ2-7 TRBD1 many 13 TRBV28 CASSSTGGSEQYF TGTGCCAGCAGCTCGACAGGGGGCTCCGAGCAGTACTTC
TRBJ2-1 - - 13 TRBV2 CASSESGLDEQFF TGTGCCAGCAGTGAATCGGGGCTGGATGAGCAGTTCTTC
TRBJ1-4 TRBD1 many 14 TRBV12-3/TRBV12-4 CASRRQGAGEKLFF TGTGCCAGCAGAAGACAGGGGGCTGGAGAAAAACTGTTTTTT
TRBJ2-1 TRBD1 - 16 TRBV9 CASSPGGQDSYNEQFF TGTGCCAGCAGCCCCGGGGGACAGGACTCCTACAATGAGCAGTTCTTC
TRBJ1-1 TRBD1 many 15 TRBV20-1 CSARVQGTGSTEAFF TGCAGTGCTAGAGTCCAGGGGACAGGGAGTACTGAAGCTTTCTTT
TRBJ2-2 - many 16 TRBV7-9 CASSRRPGPNTGELFF TGTGCCAGCAGCCGTAGGCCGGGCCCAAACACCGGGGAGCTGTTTTTT
TRBJ1-2 - many 12 TRBV6-2/TRBV6-3 CASSYPLPGYTF TGTGCCAGCAGTTACCCCCTCCCCGGCTACACCTTC
TRBJ2-1 TRBD2 many 20 TRBV5-1 CASTSKTSGGAGSSYNEQFF TGCGCCAGCACCTCCAAGACTAGCGGGGGGGCAGGTAGCTCCTACAATGAGCAGTTCTTC
TRBJ1-2 - many 13 TRBV10-1 CASSESGGYGYTF TGCGCCAGCAGTGAGTCCGGGGGTTATGGCTACACCTTC
TRBJ1-1 - - 14 TRBV29-1 CSFGTATQGTEAFF TGCAGCTTTGGAACAGCTACTCAAGGGACTGAAGCTTTCTTT
TRBJ1-3 - many 16 TRBV3-1 CASSPPRGRAGNTIYF TGTGCCAGCAGCCCCCCGCGAGGGCGTGCTGGAAACACCATATATTTT
TRBJ2-4 - many 17 TRBV12-3/TRBV12-4 CASNGRGAGGTKNIQYF TGTGCCAGCAACGGACGAGGGGCAGGGGGGACCAAAAACATTCAGTACTTC
TRBJ1-1 TRBD1 - 14 TRBV4-1 CASSQPDRATEAFF TGCGCCAGCAGCCAACCGGACAGGGCCACTGAAGCTTTCTTT
TRBJ2-1 - many 14 TRBV4-3 CASSPGSPYNEQFF TGCGCCAGCAGCCCTGGATCCCCCTACAATGAGCAGTTCTTC
TRBJ2-7 TRBD1 many 14 TRBV12-5 CASGLRDRAYEQYF TGTGCTAGTGGTTTGCGGGACAGGGCCTACGAGCAGTACTTC
TRBJ2-5 TRBD2 many 17 TRBV12-3/TRBV12-4 CATVPDLMAGGQETQYF TGTGCCACCGTCCCCGACCTGATGGCGGGGGGCCAAGAGACCCAGTACTTC
TRBJ2-7 - - 16 TRBV24-1 CATSDPPAPEAYEQYF TGTGCCACCAGTGATCCCCCGGCCCCGGAGGCCTACGAGCAGTACTTC
TRBJ2-7 - many 13 TRBV6-2/TRBV6-3 CASARDSLYEQYF TGTGCCAGCGCCCGGGACTCCCTCTACGAGCAGTACTTC
TRBJ1-3 - many 13 TRBV5-6 CASSGKIGNTIYF TGTGCCAGCAGCGGCAAGATTGGAAACACCATATATTTT
TRBJ1-4 - many 16 TRBV28 CASNGQTSATNEKLFF TGTGCCAGCAACGGACAGACTTCTGCAACTAATGAAAAACTGTTTTTT
TRBJ1-2 - few 16 TRBV4-2 CASSHPDRRSRYGYTF TGTGCCAGCAGCCACCCAGACAGGAGAAGTAGGTATGGCTACACCTTC